This T cell receptor (beta chain) emerged from a study of patients and donors after allogeneic stem cell transplantation. One entry per CDR3 protein results from TCRdb running MiXCR on the RT-PCR reads. The table records some 880,000 distinct CDR3 sequences, more than 15% of them present only once. Germline-derived CDR1 and CDR2 are SNHLY and FYNNEI. The CDR3 runs 16 residues. The V and J ends lost 2 bases and 5 bases, in that order; junction bases with no gene match: 8. The receptor was isolated from a human donor who was either an allogeneic HSCT recipient or a stem cell or donor lymphocyte infusion donor (not recorded which). It is not recorded whose cells these are; they may come from a transplant donor. This chain links TRBV2 with TRBJ2-2, with 7 bases fitting TRBD2. The sample comprised blood, either unsorted or a sorted T cell fraction (not recorded which). The CDR3 region is CASSESRARGTGELFF. The CDR3 nucleotides read TGTGCCAGCAGTGAATCTAGGGCGCGGGGGACCGGGGAGCTGTTTTTT.